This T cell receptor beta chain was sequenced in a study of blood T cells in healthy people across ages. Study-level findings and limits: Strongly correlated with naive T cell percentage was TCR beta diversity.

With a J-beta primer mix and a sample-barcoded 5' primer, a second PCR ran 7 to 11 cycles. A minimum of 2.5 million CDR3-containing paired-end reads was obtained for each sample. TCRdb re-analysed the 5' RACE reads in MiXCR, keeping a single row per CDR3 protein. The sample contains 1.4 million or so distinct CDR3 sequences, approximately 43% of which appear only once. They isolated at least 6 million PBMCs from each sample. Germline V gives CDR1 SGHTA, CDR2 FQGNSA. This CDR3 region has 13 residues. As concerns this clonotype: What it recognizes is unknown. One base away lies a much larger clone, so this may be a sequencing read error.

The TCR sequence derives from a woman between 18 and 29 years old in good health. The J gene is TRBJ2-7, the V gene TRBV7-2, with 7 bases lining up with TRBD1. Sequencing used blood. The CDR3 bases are TGTGCCAGCAGCTTTCGGGCCGGGACAGATATGAACTTC. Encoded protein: CASSFRAGTDMNF.